This note documents a single T cell receptor beta chain sequence. The data were taken from a study of blood T cells in healthy people across ages. It was with a sample-barcoded 5' primer and a J-beta primer mix that a second PCR of roughly 7 to 12 cycles was run. TCRdb processed the 5' RACE reads anew with MiXCR; each CDR3 protein has one entry. The sample has about 2 million distinct CDR3 sequences; around half are singletons. At least 6 million PBMCs were isolated per sample. The TCR originated in a woman between 40 and 55 years old in good health. The sequenced sample was blood.

CDR3 amino acids: CASSRRLDWQFF. In DNA form, the CDR3 reads TGTGCCAGCAGCCGTCGACTAGACTGGCAGTTCTTC. The genes are TRBV6-2 or TRBV6-3 and TRBJ2-1, with a weak D call TRBD2 (6 bases). This CDR3 comprises 12 residues. V lost 6 bases to trimming and J lost 12 bases, with 15 bases between them. CDR1 is MNHEY and CDR2 is SVGEGT in the germline V gene.